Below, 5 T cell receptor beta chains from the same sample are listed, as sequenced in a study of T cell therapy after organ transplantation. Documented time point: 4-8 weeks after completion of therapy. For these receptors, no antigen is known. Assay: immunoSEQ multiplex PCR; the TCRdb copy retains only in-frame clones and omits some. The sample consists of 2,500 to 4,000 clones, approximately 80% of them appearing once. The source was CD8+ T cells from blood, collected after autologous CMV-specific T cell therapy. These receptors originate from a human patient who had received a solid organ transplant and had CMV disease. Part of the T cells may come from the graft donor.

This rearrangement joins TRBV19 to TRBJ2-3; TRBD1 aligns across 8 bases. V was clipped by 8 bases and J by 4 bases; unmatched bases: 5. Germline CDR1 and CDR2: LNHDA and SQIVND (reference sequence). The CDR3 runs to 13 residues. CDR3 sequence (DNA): TGTGCCAGTGGACAGGGATGGGCAGATACGCAGTATTTT. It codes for CASGQGWADTQYF.

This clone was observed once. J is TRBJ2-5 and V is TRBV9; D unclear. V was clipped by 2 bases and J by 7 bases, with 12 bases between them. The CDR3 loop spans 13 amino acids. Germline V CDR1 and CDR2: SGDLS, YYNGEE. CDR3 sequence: CASSVPGEGTQYF. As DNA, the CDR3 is TGTGCCAGCAGCGTCCCCGGCGAAGGGACCCAGTACTTC.

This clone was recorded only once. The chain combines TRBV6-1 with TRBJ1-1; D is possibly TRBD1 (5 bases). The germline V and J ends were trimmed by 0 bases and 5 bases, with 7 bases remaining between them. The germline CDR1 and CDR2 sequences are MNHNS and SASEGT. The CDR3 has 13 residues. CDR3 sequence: CASSEARGTEAFF. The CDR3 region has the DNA TGTGCCAGCAGTGAAGCGCGGGGGACTGAAGCTTTCTTT.

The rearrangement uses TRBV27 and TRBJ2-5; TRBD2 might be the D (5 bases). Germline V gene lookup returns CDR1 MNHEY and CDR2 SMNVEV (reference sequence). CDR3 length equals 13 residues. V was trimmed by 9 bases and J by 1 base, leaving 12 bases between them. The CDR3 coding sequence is TGTGCCAGTCGACCGGCGGGCCAAGAGACCCAGTACTTC. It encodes CASRPAGQETQYF.

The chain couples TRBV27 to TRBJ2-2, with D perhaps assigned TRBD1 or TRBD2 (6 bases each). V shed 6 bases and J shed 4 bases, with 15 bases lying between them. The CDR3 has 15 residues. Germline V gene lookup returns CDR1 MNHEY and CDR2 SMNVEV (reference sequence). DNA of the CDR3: TGTGCCAGCAGGGAATGGGGGGCGCGCACCGGGGAGCTGTTTTTT. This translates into CASREWGARTGELFF.